The 28 T cell receptor beta chains below come from one sample, sequenced in a study of post-analysis software for immune sequencing data. Study-wide results and limits: Five TRBV segments occurring more often in patients than controls included TRBV5-6, TRBV5-1 and TRBV20-1.

No antigens are known for them. Each TCR beta cDNA library carried unique molecular identifiers. One entry per CDR3 protein, called by TCRdb with MiXCR from the PCR reads. The data contain roughly 670,000 distinct CDR3 sequences, approximately 59% of them singletons. Sequencing was done on a sample of blood. These receptors were taken from a girl between 2 and 10 years old with multiple sclerosis.

The chain couples TRBV7-2 to TRBJ2-1; 9 bases match TRBD1. The V segment lost 5 bases and the J segment 1 base; nucleotides outside the gene matches: 3. From germline, CDR1 is SGHTA and CDR2 FQGNSA. The CDR3 is 15 residues long. CDR3 protein: CASSIDRGSYNEQFF. CDR3 nucleotides: TGTGCCAGCAGCATCGACAGGGGGTCCTACAATGAGCAGTTCTTC.

The chain uses TRBV5-1 and TRBJ2-1; 10 bases match TRBD2. The trim removed 0 bases at V and 7 bases at J, leaving 10 bases unmatched. The CDR3 is 17 residues long. Germline assignment: CDR1 SGHRS and CDR2 YFSETQ. The CDR3 reads CASSLEVGLAVWNEQFF. For the CDR3, the DNA is TGCGCCAGCAGCTTGGAGGTTGGACTAGCGGTCTGGAATGAGCAGTTCTTC.

This chain connects TRBV7-3 to TRBJ2-1; the D is unclear. This CDR3 spans 14 amino acids. Germline V CDR1 and CDR2: SGHTA, FQGTGA. Between the trimmed V and J ends, which lost 5 bases and 2 bases, there was a span of 10 bases. In nucleotides, the CDR3 is TGTGCCAGCAGCCCTTACCAAACCTACAATGAGCAGTTCTTC. Residues: CASSPYQTYNEQFF.

The chain has TRBV7-2 and TRBJ2-3, with 8 positions matching TRBD1. Germline CDR1 reads SGHTA; CDR2 reads FQGNSA. The CDR3 covers 17 residues. Trimming took 1 base from V and 1 from J; bases not matched to a gene: 7. The CDR3 DNA sequence: TGTGCCAGCAGCTTAGTTATAGGGGGACAGGGCACAGATACGCAGTATTTT. Translated, it gives CASSLVIGGQGTDTQYF. The variable domain in full, with the rest retrieved from reference TRBV7-2 and TRBJ2-3, is GAGVSQSPSNKVTEKGKDVELRCDPISGHTALYWYRQSLGQGLEFLIYFQGNSAPDKSGLPSDRFSAERTGGSVSTLTIQRTQQEDSAVYLCASSLVIGGQGTDTQYFGPGTRLTVL.

This clonotype was counted a few times. This sequence joins TRBV28 and TRBJ2-3, with D unresolved. Germline V gene data show CDR1 as MDHEN and CDR2 as SYDVKM. V shed 7 bases and J shed 1 base, with 12 bases lying between them. CDR3 length: 14 residues. The CDR3 region is CASTRRLGTDTQYF. The CDR3 region has the DNA TGTGCCAGCACCCGCCGGCTAGGCACAGATACGCAGTATTTT.

The chain recombines TRBV9 with TRBJ2-5; 10 bases line up with TRBD2. Germline loops: CDR1 SGDLS, CDR2 YYNGEE. The CDR3 consists of 15 residues. V was clipped by 3 bases and J by 11 bases; unmatched bases: 13. In DNA form, the CDR3 reads TGTGCCAGCAGCGCTAGCGGGGGAACCTACAATGAGCAGTACTTC. This sequence encodes CASSASGGTYNEQYF.

The V call is TRBV12-3 or TRBV12-4, the J call TRBJ2-7; TRBD1 matches at 8 bases. J lost 8 bases, V lost 6 bases, and 15 bases had no gene match. CDR3 length: 15 amino acids. Written as DNA, the CDR3 is TGTGCCAGCAGCCCGGACAGGGCCCCAGATACCAAGCAGTACTTC. Its protein is CASSPDRAPDTKQYF.

V gene TRBV6-4 combines with J gene TRBJ1-1; D unclear. Germline CDR1 and CDR2: MRHNA and SNTAGT. The CDR3 loop spans 11 amino acids. V was shortened by 8 bases and J by 3 bases, with 7 bases between the two germline ends. The CDR3: CASLKYTEAFF. Written as DNA, the CDR3 is TGTGCCAGCCTGAAGTACACTGAAGCTTTCTTT.

This chain connects TRBV6-2 or TRBV6-3 to TRBJ2-1; 9 bases align to TRBD2. CDR3 length equals 20 residues. CDR1 MNHEY and CDR2 SVGEGT come from the germline V gene. V was clipped by 4 bases and J by 3 bases; unmatched bases: 19. Here the CDR3 reads CASSFNRAAPVAGVYNEQFF. CDR3 nucleotide sequence: TGTGCCAGCAGTTTTAATCGGGCCGCGCCTGTAGCGGGGGTCTACAATGAGCAGTTCTTC.

This rearrangement joins TRBV12-3 or TRBV12-4 to TRBJ1-2; D not certain. V gave up 4 bases and J gave up 0 bases, with 9 bases separating them. The CDR3 is 14 residues long. The CDR3 DNA is TGTGCCAGCAGTTCATCAGCAGCTAACTATGGCTACACCTTC. Amino acids: CASSSSAANYGYTF.

The V gene is TRBV5-1, the J gene TRBJ2-3; D remains ambiguous. V was trimmed by 2 bases and J by 6 bases, leaving 10 bases between them. Per the germline V gene, CDR1 is SGHRS and CDR2 is YFSETQ. The CDR3 loop spans 13 amino acids. The CDR3 sequence is CASSFPGQDTQYF. CDR3 coding DNA: TGCGCCAGCAGCTTCCCCGGCCAGGATACGCAGTATTTT. Full variable domain (rest looked up from reference TRBV5-1 and TRBJ2-3): KAGVTQTPRYLIKTRGQQVTLSCSPISGHRSVSWYQQTPGQGLQFLFEYFSETQRNKGNFPGRFSGRQFSNSRSEMNVSTLELGDSALYLCASSFPGQDTQYFGPGTRLTVL.

This chain links TRBV7-9 with TRBJ2-5, with D uncertain. The V gene's germline CDR1 is SEHNR and CDR2 FQNEAQ (reference sequence). The CDR3 length is 14 residues. The V end was cut by 5 bases, the J end by 5 bases, with 15 bases between. In DNA form, the CDR3 reads TGTGCCAGCAGCCCCCCAGACGGGCGGGAGACCCAGTACTTC. This translates into CASSPPDGRETQYF.

The gene calls are TRBV12-3 or TRBV12-4 and TRBJ2-1, with no clear D. V was trimmed by 3 bases and J by 5 bases, leaving 8 bases between them. The CDR3 contains 13 residues. The CDR3 DNA sequence: TGTGCCAGCAGTTTCACGGGTCACAATGAGCAGTTCTTC. It encodes CASSFTGHNEQFF.

The chain is built from TRBV20-1 and TRBJ2-7; TRBD1 aligns across 9 bases. Germline V gene data show CDR1 as DFQATT and CDR2 as SNEGSKA (reference sequence). V lost 2 bases to trimming and J lost 4 bases; unmatched junction nucleotides: 6. The CDR3 runs 14 residues. DNA of the CDR3: TGCAGTGCTAGACCGGGACAGGGAAAGTACGAGCAGTACTTC. It encodes CSARPGQGKYEQYF.

V is TRBV13 and J is TRBJ1-2; 7 bases match TRBD1. The CDR3 runs 14 residues. Per the germline V gene, CDR1 is PRHDT and CDR2 is FYEKMQ (reference sequence). The V segment lost 5 bases and the J segment 3 bases; nucleotides outside the gene matches: 6. The CDR3 region is CASSNRGLYYGYTF. CDR3 in DNA: TGTGCCAGCAGCAACAGGGGACTTTACTATGGCTACACCTTC.

The rearrangement joins TRBV7-9 to TRBJ2-7, with TRBD1 as a possible D gene (5 bases). The DNA end lines up better with TRBJ2-5; the J call may be wrong. The germline V gene encodes CDR1 SEHNR and CDR2 FQNEAQ (reference sequence). This CDR3 contains 13 residues. The CDR3 DNA reads as TGTGCCAGCAGCAAACAGGCCTACGAGACCCAGTACTTC. Protein sequence: CASSKQAYETQYF.

This chain joins TRBV6-4 and TRBJ2-4, with 7 bases matching TRBD2. In germline, CDR1 is MRHNA, CDR2 SNTAGT. The CDR3 is made up of 14 amino acids. The V and J ends lost 5 bases and 7 bases, in that order; junction bases with no gene match: 8. The DNA of the CDR3 is TGTGCCAGCAGTCCGGACATGGGAGGGAACATTCAGTACTTC. The encoded protein is CASSPDMGGNIQYF.

The rearrangement joins TRBV6-1 to TRBJ2-1; no definite D call. Germline CDR1 is MNHNS and CDR2 is SASEGT. With 2 bases removed from V and 10 bases from J, the gap between germline ends came to 6 bases. This CDR3 contains 11 residues. The CDR3 protein is CASSELPEQFF. The CDR3 nucleotides are TGTGCCAGCAGTGAATTGCCCGAGCAGTTCTTC.

The J gene is TRBJ1-1, the V gene TRBV9; TRBD1 matches 8 bases. The CDR3 has 16 amino acids. J gave up 0 bases and V 0 bases, and 4 bases lay outside the gene matches. The germline gives CDR1 SGDLS, CDR2 YYNGEE. CDR3 sequence: CASSVGQGLMNTEAFF. CDR3 DNA: TGTGCCAGCAGCGTAGGACAGGGGTTGATGAACACTGAAGCTTTCTTT.

CDR3 sequence reads: CSGYSGNTEAFF. In DNA form, the CDR3 reads TGCAGTGGTTATAGCGGGAACACTGAAGCTTTCTTT. The V call is TRBV20-1, the J call TRBJ1-1, with no clear D. V lost 7 bases to trimming and J lost 1 base, with 10 bases between them. CDR3 size: 12 residues. Germline V CDR1 and CDR2: DFQATT, SNEGSKA (reference sequence).

The V gene is TRBV29-1, the J gene TRBJ2-1; 7 nucleotides align to TRBD2. CDR1 and CDR2 (germline): SQVTM, ANQGSEA. V lost 8 bases to trimming and J lost 0 bases; unmatched junction nucleotides: 7. This CDR3 region has 14 residues. CDR3: CSYTSASSYNEQFF. CDR3 nucleotides: TGCAGCTATACTAGCGCGAGCTCCTACAATGAGCAGTTCTTC.

This clonotype has just a few counts. CDR3 sequence: CATSDTPVDTQYF. The CDR3 coding sequence is TGTGCCACCAGTGATACTCCCGTAGATACGCAGTATTTT. The chain is built from TRBV24-1 and TRBJ2-3; no definite D call. Trimming pared 3 bases from V and 5 bases from J, leaving 8 bases between. From germline, CDR1 is KGHDR and CDR2 SFDVKD. This CDR3 comprises 13 residues.

Only a few counts were recorded for this clonotype. This sequence joins TRBV20-1 and TRBJ2-5, with 10 bases that match TRBD2. V lost 4 bases and J lost 3; bases outside the gene matches: 2. The germline V gene has CDR1 DFQATT and CDR2 SNEGSKA (reference sequence). This CDR3 has 13 amino acids. For the CDR3, the DNA is TGCAGTGCTAAGGGGACTAGCGAAGAGACCCAGTACTTC. The encoded protein is CSAKGTSEETQYF.

The chain links TRBV12-3 or TRBV12-4 to TRBJ1-5; TRBD1 matches 7 bases. V shed 6 bases, J shed 4 bases, and the junction held 6 bases outside the gene matches. This CDR3 is 14 amino acids long. The CDR3 sequence: CASSRGQLNQPQHF. CDR3 DNA sequence: TGTGCCAGCAGCCGGGGACAGCTTAATCAGCCCCAGCATTTT.

The V gene is TRBV6-5, the J gene TRBJ1-1; D is unresolved. Germline V gene sequence: CDR1 MNHEY, CDR2 SVGAGI. Trimming removed 1 base at V and 2 bases at J, with 11 bases between. CDR3 length equals 15 residues. The CDR3 loop is CASSYFLASNTEAFF. CDR3 in DNA: TGTGCCAGCAGTTACTTTCTGGCCTCAAACACTGAAGCTTTCTTT.

J is TRBJ2-1 and V is TRBV14; no definite D call. The CDR3 is 15 residues long. V was pared by 1 base and J by 2 bases, with 9 bases between. Looked up from germline, CDR1 is SGHDN and CDR2 is FVKESK. CDR3 sequence (DNA): TGTGCCAGCAGCCAAGTCTTATTACCCTACAATGAGCAGTTCTTC. Encoded protein: CASSQVLLPYNEQFF.

The V gene is TRBV12-3 or TRBV12-4, the J gene TRBJ1-1; the D gene is possibly TRBD1 (5 bases). This CDR3 contains 14 residues. Trimming removed 6 bases from V and 0 bases from J, with 11 bases in between. CDR3: CASREQQVNTEAFF. DNA for the CDR3: TGTGCCAGCAGGGAGCAACAGGTGAACACTGAAGCTTTCTTT.

This clonotype was seen only a few times. The chain couples TRBV20-1 to TRBJ2-1; the D is unclear. Germline V gene lookup returns CDR1 DFQATT and CDR2 SNEGSKA (reference sequence). The CDR3 runs to 14 residues. V was pared by 3 bases and J by 0 bases, with 9 bases between. CDR3 DNA sequence: TGCAGTGCTAGGCACAGCGACTCCTACAATGAGCAGTTCTTC. Translation gives CSARHSDSYNEQFF.